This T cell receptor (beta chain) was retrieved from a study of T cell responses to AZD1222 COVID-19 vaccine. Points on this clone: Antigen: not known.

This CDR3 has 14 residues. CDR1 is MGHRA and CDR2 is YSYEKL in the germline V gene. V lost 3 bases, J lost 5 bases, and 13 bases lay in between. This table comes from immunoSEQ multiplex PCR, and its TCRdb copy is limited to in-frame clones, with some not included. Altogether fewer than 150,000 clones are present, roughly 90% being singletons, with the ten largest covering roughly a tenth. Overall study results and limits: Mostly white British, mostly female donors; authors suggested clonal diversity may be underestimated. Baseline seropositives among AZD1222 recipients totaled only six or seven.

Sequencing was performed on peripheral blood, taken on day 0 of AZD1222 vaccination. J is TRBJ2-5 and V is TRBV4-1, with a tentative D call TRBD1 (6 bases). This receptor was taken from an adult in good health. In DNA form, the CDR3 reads TGCGCCAGCAGCCACGGACAGCCCCCCGAGACCCAGTACTTC. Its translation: CASSHGQPPETQYF.